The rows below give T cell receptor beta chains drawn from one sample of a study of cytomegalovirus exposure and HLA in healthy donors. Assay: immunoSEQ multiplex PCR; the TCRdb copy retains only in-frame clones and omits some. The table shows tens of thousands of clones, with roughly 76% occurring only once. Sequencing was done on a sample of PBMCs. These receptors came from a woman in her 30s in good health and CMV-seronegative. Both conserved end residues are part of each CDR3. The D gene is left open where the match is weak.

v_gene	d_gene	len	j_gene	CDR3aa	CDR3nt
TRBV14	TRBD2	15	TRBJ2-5	CASSGLAGVRETQYF	TGTGCCAGCAGCGGACTAGCGGGAGTACGGGAGACCCAGTACTTC
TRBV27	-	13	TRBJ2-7	CAGRLGERLEQYF	TGTGCCGGCAGACTAGGAGAGAGACTCGAGCAGTACTTC
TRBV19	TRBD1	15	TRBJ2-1	CASSPTGGLYNEQFF	TGTGCCAGTAGTCCCACAGGGGGCCTCTACAATGAGCAGTTCTTC
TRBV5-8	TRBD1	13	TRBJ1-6	CASSSRTGRPLHF	TGTGCCAGCAGCTCCCGGACAGGGCGACCCCTCCACTTT
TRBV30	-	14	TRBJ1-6	CAWNPGRYNSPLHF	TGTGCCTGGAATCCTGGCAGATATAATTCACCCCTCCACTTT
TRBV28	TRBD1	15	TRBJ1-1	CASTFPRQGDTEAFF	TGTGCCAGCACCTTCCCCCGACAGGGGGACACTGAAGCTTTCTTT
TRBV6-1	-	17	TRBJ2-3	CASSEADFMVSTDTQYF	TGTGCCAGCAGTGAGGCGGACTTTATGGTCAGCACAGATACGCAGTATTTT
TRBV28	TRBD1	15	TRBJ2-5	CASSFPGTGGETQYF	TGTGCCAGCAGTTTTCCCGGGACAGGCGGAGAGACCCAGTACTTC
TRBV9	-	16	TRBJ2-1	CASSVVTGESGNEQFF	TGTGCCAGCAGCGTAGTTACGGGGGAGAGCGGCAATGAGCAGTTCTTC
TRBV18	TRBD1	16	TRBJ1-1	CASSPRQGYGNTEAFF	TGTGCCAGCTCACCCCGACAGGGGTATGGGAACACTGAAGCTTTCTTT